Listed below are T cell receptor beta chains from one sample, sequenced in a study of blood T cell repertoires in COVID-19. This table comes from immunoSEQ multiplex PCR, and its TCRdb copy is limited to in-frame clones, with some not included. The table shows a few hundred thousand clones, with around 84% occurring only once. Material for sequencing was peripheral blood. Receptors originate from a man in his 60s with acute or convalescent COVID-19. Each CDR3 is given with its conserved first and last residue. D genes are given only for firm matches. Expanded clones are given a class, and other clones once, few, many or no size at all.

.,.,TRBJ2-1,TRBV30,CAWTTIINEQFF,TGTGCCTGGACTACTATCATCAATGAGCAGTTCTTC
.,.,TRBJ2-1,TRBV7-2,CASSLVVVGGNVDEQFF,TGTGCCAGCAGCTTAGTGGTGGTTGGAGGTAACGTCGATGAGCAGTTCTTC
.,.,TRBJ1-1,TRBV28,CVAGTANTEAFF,TGTGTTGCGGGGACCGCGAACACTGAAGCTTTCTTT
.,TRBD2,TRBJ2-2,TRBV7-2,CASPEERGMNTGELFF,TGTGCGTCACCGGAGGAGCGGGGCATGAACACCGGGGAGCTGTTTTTT
.,TRBD2,TRBJ2-5,TRBV27,CASSPLAGGRGQETQYF,TGTGCCAGCAGTCCCCTAGCGGGAGGGCGGGGTCAAGAGACCCAGTACTTC
.,.,TRBJ1-3,TRBV27,CASSLEGSPGNTIYF,TGTGCCAGCAGTTTAGAAGGGAGCCCTGGAAACACCATATATTTT
few,.,TRBJ2-3,TRBV28,CASSLPGKSVAQYF,TGTGCCAGCAGTTTACCCGGGAAGTCCGTTGCGCAGTATTTT
.,.,TRBJ1-6,TRBV6-1,CASSEGSRGRYNSPLHF,TGTGCCAGCAGTGAAGGGTCCCGCGGCCGCTATAATTCACCCCTCCACTTT
.,TRBD1,TRBJ1-2,TRBV5-1,CASSLGQGRLYGYTF,TGCGCCAGCAGCTTAGGACAGGGGCGACTCTATGGCTACACCTTC
.,.,TRBJ2-3,TRBV29-1,CSVEPTLDTQYF,TGCAGCGTTGAACCTACCTTAGATACGCAGTATTTT
.,TRBD2,TRBJ2-5,TRBV19,CASSIPASGGQETQYF,TGTGCCAGTAGTATCCCCGCTAGCGGGGGCCAAGAGACCCAGTACTTC
.,TRBD1,TRBJ2-6,TRBV5-1,CASSLETGVNSGANVLTF,TGCGCCAGCAGCCTAGAAACAGGGGTCAACTCTGGGGCCAACGTCCTGACTTTC
.,.,TRBJ1-1,TRBV7-6,CASSRNAAGMNTEAFF,TGTGCCAGCAGCCGGAATGCGGCGGGGATGAACACTGAAGCTTTCTTT
.,.,TRBJ2-2,TRBV28,CASRKQGGTGELFF,TGTGCCAGCAGGAAACAGGGGGGGACCGGGGAGCTGTTTTTT
.,TRBD2,TRBJ2-3,TRBV9,CASSAFGTSSTDTQYF,TGTGCCAGCAGCGCCTTCGGGACTAGCAGCACAGATACGCAGTATTTT
.,TRBD2,TRBJ2-1,TRBV7-9,CASSPLLAGHGNEQFF,TGTGCCAGCAGCCCTTTACTAGCGGGACATGGGAATGAGCAGTTCTTC
.,.,TRBJ2-7,TRBV9,CASSVDGHTIYEQYF,TGTGCCAGCAGCGTAGATGGACACACTATCTACGAGCAGTACTTC
.,.,TRBJ1-3,TRBV4-1,CASSLRGESVRGDTIYF,TGCGCCAGCAGCCTTCGGGGGGAAAGTGTACGTGGGGACACCATATATTTT
.,TRBD1,TRBJ1-2,TRBV7-2,CASSSWTGWYGYTF,TGTGCCAGCAGCTCATGGACAGGGTGGTATGGCTACACCTTC
.,.,TRBJ2-7,TRBV6-5,CASSYSGAPYEQYF,TGTGCCAGCAGTTACTCGGGAGCCCCCTACGAGCAGTACTTC